This record looks at one T cell receptor beta chain sequence and its context. The data are from a study of blood T cell repertoires in COVID-19. Sequenced by immunoSEQ multiplex PCR; TCRdb stores in-frame clones only, minus some. The sample has around 500,000 clones, over 75% seen once. The germline V gene encodes CDR1 MNHEY and CDR2 SMNVEV (reference sequence). Deletions cut 3 bases from V and 11 bases from J, with 8 bases between. This CDR3 spans 11 amino acids. The sequence came from a human donor in a cohort sampled during active COVID-19. The chain joins TRBV27 to TRBJ2-1, with no clear D. Sequencing used peripheral blood. This chain's CDR3 is CASSLENKQFF. CDR3 coding DNA: TGTGCCAGCAGTTTGGAGAATAAGCAGTTCTTC.